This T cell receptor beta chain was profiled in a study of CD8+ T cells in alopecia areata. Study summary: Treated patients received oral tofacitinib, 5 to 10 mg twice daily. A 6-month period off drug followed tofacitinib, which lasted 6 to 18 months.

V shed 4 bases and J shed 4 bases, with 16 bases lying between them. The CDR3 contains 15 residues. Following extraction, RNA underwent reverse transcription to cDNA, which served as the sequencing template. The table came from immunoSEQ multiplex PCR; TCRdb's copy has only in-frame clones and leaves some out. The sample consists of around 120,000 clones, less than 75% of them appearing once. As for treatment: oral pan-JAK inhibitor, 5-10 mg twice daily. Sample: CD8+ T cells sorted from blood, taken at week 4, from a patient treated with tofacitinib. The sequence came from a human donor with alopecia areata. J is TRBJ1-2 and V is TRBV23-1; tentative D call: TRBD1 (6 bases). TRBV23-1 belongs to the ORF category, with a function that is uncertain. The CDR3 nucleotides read TGCGCCAGCAGTCCCCCGGACAGCCTCTCCTATGGCTACACCTTC. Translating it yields CASSPPDSLSYGYTF.